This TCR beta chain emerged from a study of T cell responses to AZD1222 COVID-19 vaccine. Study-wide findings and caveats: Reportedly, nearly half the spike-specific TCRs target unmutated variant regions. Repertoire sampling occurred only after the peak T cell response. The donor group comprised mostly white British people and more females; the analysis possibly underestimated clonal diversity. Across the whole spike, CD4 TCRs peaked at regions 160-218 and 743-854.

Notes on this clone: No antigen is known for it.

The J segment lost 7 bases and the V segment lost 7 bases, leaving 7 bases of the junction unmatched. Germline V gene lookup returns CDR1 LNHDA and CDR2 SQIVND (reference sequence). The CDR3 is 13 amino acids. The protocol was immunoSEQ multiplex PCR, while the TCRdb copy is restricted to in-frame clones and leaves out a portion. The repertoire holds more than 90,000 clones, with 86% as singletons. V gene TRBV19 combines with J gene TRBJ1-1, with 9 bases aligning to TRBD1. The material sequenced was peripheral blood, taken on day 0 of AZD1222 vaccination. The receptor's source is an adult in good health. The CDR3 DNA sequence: TGTGCCAGTACCTTTCCGACAGGGGGTGAAGCTTTCTTT. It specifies CASTFPTGGEAFF.